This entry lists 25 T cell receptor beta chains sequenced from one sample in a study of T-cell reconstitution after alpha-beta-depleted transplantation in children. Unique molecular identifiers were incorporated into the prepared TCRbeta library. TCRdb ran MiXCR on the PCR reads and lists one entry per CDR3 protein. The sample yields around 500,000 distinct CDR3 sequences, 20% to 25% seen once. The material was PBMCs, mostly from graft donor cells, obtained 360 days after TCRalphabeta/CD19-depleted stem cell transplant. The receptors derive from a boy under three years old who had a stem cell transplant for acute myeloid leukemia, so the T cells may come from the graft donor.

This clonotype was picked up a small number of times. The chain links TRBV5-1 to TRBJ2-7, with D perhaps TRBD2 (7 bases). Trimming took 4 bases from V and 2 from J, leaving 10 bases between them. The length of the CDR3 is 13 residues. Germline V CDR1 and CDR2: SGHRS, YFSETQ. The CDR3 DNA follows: TGCGCCAGCAGCGGGGGGGCCCCCTACGAGCAGTACTTC. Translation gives CASSGGAPYEQYF.

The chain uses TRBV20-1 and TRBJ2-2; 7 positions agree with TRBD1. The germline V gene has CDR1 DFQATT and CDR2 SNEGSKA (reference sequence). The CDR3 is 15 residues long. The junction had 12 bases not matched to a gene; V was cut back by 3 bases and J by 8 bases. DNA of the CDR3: TGCAGTGCTAGCCCCCAGGGGGTCCTCCGTGGGGAGCTGTTTTTT. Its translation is CSASPQGVLRGELFF.

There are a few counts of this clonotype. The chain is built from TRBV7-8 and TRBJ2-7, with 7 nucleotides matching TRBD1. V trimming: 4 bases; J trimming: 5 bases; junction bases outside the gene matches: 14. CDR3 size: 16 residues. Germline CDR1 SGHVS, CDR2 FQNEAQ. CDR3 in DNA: TGTGCCAGCAGCTCCACCCCGCAGACAGGGCTGCACGAGCAGTACTTC. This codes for CASSSTPQTGLHEQYF.

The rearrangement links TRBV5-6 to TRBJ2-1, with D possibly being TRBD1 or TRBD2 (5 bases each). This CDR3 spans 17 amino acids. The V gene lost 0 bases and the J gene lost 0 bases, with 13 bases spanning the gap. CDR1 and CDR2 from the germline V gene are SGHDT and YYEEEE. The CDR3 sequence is CASSLGGATSSYNEQFF. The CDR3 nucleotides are TGTGCCAGCAGCTTGGGAGGGGCTACTAGCTCCTACAATGAGCAGTTCTTC.

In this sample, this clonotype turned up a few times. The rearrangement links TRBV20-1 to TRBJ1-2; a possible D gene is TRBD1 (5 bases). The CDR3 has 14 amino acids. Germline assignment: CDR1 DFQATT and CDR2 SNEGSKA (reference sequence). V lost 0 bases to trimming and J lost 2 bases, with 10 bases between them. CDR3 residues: CSARDRAGNYGYTF. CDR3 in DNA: TGCAGTGCTAGAGATAGGGCAGGGAACTATGGCTACACCTTC.

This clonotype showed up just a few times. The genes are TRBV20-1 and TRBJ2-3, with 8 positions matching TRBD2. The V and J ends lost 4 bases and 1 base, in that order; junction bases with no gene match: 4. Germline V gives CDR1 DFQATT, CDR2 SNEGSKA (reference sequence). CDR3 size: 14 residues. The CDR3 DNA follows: TGCAGTGCTAAGAGCGGGGGCGGCACAGATACGCAGTATTTT. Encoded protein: CSAKSGGGTDTQYF.

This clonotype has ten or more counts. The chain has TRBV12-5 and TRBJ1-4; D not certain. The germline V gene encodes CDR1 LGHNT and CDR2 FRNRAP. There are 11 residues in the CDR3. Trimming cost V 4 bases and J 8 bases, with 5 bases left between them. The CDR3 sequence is CASGSAEKLFF. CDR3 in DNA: TGTGCTAGTGGTTCGGCGGAAAAACTGTTTTTT.

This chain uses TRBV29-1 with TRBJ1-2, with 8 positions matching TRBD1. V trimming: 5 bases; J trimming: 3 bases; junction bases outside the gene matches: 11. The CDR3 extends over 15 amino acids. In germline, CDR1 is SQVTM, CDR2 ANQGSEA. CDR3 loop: CSVPGQDYVHYGYTF. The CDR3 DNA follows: TGCAGCGTTCCGGGACAGGATTACGTTCACTATGGCTACACCTTC.

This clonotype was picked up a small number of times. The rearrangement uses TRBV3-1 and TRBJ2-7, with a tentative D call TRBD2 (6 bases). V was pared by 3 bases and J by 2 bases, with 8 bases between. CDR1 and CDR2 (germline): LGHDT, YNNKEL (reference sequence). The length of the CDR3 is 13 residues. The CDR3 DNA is TGTGCCAGCAGCCACGGGGGACCCTACGAGCAGTACTTC. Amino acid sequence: CASSHGGPYEQYF.

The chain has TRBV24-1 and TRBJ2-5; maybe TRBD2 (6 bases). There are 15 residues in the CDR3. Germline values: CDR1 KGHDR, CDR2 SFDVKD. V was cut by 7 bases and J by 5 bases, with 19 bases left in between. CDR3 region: CATSGGTSGQETQYF. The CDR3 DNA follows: TGTGCCACCAGCGGAGGGACCTCGGGGCAGGAGACCCAGTACTTC.

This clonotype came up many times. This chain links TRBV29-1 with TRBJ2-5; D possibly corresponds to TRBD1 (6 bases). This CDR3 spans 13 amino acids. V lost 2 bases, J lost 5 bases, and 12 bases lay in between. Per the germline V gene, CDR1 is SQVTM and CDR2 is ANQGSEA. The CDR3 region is CSVEPTGTETQYF. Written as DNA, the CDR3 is TGCAGCGTTGAACCCACAGGGACGGAGACCCAGTACTTC.

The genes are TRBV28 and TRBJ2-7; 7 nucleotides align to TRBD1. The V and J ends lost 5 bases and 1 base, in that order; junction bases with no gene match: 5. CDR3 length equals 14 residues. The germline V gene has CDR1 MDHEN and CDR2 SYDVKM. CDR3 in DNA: TGTGCCAGCAGTCCCCCGGGACAGTCCTACGAGCAGTACGTC. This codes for CASSPPGQSYEQYV.

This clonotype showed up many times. The CDR3 sequence: CSRAGASYEQYV. The CDR3 DNA sequence: TGCAGCCGCGCTGGGGCTTCCTACGAGCAGTACGTC. The chain is built from TRBV20-1 and TRBJ2-7, with a tentative D call TRBD1 (5 bases). Germline CDR1 and CDR2: DFQATT and SNEGSKA (reference sequence). This CDR3 is 12 amino acids long.

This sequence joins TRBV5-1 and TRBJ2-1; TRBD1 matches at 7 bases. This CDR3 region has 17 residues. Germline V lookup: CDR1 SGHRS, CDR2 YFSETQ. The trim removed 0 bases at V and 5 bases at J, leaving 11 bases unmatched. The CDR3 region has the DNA TGCGCCAGCAGCTTGGCGAGGGGGCCATTGGCCCACAATGAGCAGTTCTTC. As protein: CASSLARGPLAHNEQFF. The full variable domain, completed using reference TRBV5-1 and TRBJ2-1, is KAGVTQTPRYLIKTRGQQVTLSCSPISGHRSVSWYQQTPGQGLQFLFEYFSETQRNKGNFPGRFSGRQFSNSRSEMNVSTLELGDSALYLCASSLARGPLAHNEQFFGPGTRLTVL.

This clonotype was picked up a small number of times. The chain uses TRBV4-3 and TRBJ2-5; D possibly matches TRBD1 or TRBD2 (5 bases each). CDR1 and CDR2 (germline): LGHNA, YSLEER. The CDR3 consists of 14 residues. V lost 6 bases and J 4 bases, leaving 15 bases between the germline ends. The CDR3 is CASSRDLTRETQYF. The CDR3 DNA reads TGCGCCAGCAGTCGGGACCTGACTCGAGAGACCCAGTACTTC.

CDR3 residues: CASSYSRRGGTDTQYF. CDR3 in DNA: TGTGCCAGCAGCTATTCAAGACGTGGTGGCACAGATACGCAGTATTTT. The chain recombines TRBV6-5 with TRBJ2-3; D remains ambiguous. The CDR3 is 16 residues long. Germline V gene lookup returns CDR1 MNHEY and CDR2 SVGAGI. The germline V and J ends were trimmed by 6 bases and 1 base, with 17 bases remaining between them.

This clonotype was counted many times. The CDR3 reads CASSPNPGYEQYV. The DNA for the CDR3 is TGTGCCAGCAGTCCGAACCCGGGCTACGAGCAGTACGTC. J is TRBJ2-7 and V is TRBV28; D not resolved. Germline CDR1 and CDR2: MDHEN and SYDVKM. The CDR3 loop spans 13 amino acids. Trimming shortened V by 5 bases and J by 3 bases, and 11 bases separated the two germline ends.

The CDR3 nucleotides read TGTGCCAGCAGACAAGGGACAGGGTCGGGCTCCTACGAGCAGTACTTC. It yields the protein CASRQGTGSGSYEQYF. The chain has TRBV11-2 and TRBJ2-7, with 9 bases matching TRBD1. The germline V gene has CDR1 SGHAT and CDR2 FQNNGV. The junction had 9 bases not matched to a gene; V was cut back by 6 bases and J by 0 bases. The length of the CDR3 is 16 residues.

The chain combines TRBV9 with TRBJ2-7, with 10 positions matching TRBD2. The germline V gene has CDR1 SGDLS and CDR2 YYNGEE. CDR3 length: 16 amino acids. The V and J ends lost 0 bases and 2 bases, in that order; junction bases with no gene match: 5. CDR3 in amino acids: CASSVEGTSATYEQYF. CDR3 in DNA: TGTGCCAGCAGCGTAGAGGGGACTAGCGCAACCTACGAGCAGTACTTC.

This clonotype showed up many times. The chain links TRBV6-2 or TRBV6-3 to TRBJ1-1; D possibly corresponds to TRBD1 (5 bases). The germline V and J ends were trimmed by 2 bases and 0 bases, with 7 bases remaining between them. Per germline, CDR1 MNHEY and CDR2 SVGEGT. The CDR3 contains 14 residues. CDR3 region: CASSYGHMNTEAFF. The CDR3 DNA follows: TGTGCCAGCAGTTACGGACACATGAACACTGAAGCTTTCTTT.

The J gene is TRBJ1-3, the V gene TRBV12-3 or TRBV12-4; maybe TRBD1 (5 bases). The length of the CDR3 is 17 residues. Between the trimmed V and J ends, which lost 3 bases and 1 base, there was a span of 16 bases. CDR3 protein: CASSLNSGPISGNTIYF. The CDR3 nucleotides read TGTGCCAGCAGTTTGAATTCGGGACCGATATCTGGAAACACCATATATTTT.

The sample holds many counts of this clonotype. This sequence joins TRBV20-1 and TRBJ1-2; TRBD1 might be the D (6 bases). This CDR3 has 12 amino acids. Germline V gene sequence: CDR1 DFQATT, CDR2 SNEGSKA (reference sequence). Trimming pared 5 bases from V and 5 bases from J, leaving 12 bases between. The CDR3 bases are TGCAGTGCTCCTACCCAGGGGTATGGCTACACCTTC. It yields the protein CSAPTQGYGYTF.

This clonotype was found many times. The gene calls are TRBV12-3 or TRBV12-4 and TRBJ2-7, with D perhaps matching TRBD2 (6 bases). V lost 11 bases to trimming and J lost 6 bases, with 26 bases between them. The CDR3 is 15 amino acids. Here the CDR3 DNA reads TGTGCCTCTGGGGACCGGCGGGGCGGCTTGAGCGAGCAGTACTTC. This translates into CASGDRRGGLSEQYF.

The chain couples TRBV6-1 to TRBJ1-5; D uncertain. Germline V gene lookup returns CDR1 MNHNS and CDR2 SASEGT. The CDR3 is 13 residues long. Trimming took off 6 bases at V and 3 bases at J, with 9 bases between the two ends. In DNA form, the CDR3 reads TGTGCCAGCAGCCGGGTCCCCAATCAGCCCCAGCATTTT. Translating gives CASSRVPNQPQHF.

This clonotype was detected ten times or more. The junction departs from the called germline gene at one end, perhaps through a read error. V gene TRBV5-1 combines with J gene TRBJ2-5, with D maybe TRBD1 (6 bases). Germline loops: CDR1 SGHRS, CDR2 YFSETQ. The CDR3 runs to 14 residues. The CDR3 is CASSPQGQQEAQYF. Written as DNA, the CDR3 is TGCGCCAGCAGCCCCCAAGGACAGCAAGAGGCCCAGTACTTC.